This T cell receptor (beta chain) was recorded in a study of identical twins. Findings and caveats of the study: Twins shared out-of-frame alpha sequences with excess low generation probability.

MiXCR, run by TCRdb on the 5' RACE reads, gives a single entry per CDR3 protein. The repertoire consists of 450,000 to 500,000 distinct CDR3 sequences, with roughly an eighth occurring once and the leading ten covering 0.98%. Germline values: CDR1 SGHTA, CDR2 FQGNSA. The CDR3 sequence is 14 residues long. V lost 7 bases to trimming and J lost 0 bases, with 10 bases between them. This clonotype was seen more than once but under ten times. Its antigen remains unidentified. These records were also assigned to another study, of yellow fever vaccine responses in identical twins.

The sample consisted of CD4+ T cells sorted from blood. This clonotype was obtained from a woman between 18 and 29 years old in good health. The gene calls are TRBV7-2 and TRBJ2-1; D remains ambiguous. The DNA for the CDR3 is TGTGCCAGCACCTCCTGGGGCTCCTACAATGAGCAGTTCTTC. It translates to CASTSWGSYNEQFF.